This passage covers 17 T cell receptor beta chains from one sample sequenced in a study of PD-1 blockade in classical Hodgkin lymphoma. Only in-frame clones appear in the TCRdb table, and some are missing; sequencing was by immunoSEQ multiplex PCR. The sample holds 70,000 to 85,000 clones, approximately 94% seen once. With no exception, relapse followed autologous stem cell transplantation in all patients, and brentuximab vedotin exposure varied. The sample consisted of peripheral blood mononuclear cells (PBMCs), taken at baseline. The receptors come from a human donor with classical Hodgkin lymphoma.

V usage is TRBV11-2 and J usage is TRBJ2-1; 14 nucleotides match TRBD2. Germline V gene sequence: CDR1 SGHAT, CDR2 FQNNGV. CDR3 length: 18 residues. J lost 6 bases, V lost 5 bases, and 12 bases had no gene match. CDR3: CASSVDPGTSGRFNEQFF. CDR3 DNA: TGTGCCAGCAGCGTCGATCCTGGGACTAGCGGGAGATTCAATGAGCAGTTCTTC.

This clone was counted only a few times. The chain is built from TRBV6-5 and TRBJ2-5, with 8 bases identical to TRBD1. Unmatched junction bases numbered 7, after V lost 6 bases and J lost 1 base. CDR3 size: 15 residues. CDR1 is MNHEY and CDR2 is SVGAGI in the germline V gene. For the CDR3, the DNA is TGTGCCAGCAGCCGCGACAGGGGAAGCCAAGAGACCCAGTACTTC. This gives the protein CASSRDRGSQETQYF.

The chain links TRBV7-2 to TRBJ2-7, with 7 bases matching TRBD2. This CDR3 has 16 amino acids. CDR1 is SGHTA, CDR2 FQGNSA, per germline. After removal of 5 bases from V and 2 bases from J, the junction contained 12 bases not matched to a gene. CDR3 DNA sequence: TGTGCCAGCAGCGACCTGCGGGAGCCCCCAACCTACGAGCAGTACTTC. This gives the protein CASSDLREPPTYEQYF.

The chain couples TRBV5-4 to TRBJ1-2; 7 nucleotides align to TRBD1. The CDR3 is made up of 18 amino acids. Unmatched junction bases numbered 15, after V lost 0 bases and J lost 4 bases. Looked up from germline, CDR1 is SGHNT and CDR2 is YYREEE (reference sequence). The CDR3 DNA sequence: TGTGCCAGCAGCTTGGCCTGGAGGGGGCAGCAAAACCCCTATGGCTACACCTTC. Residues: CASSLAWRGQQNPYGYTF.

The CDR3 DNA reads as TGTGCCAGCAGTCCTACAGCTATTGGCTACACCTTC. Its protein product is CASSPTAIGYTF. The chain employs TRBV7-9 and TRBJ1-2; no reliable D call. The CDR3 is 12 residues long. With 6 bases removed from V and 7 bases from J, the gap between germline ends came to 12 bases. Germline loops: CDR1 SEHNR, CDR2 FQNEAQ (reference sequence). Combining the CDR3 with reference TRBV7-9 and TRBJ1-2 gives the whole variable domain DTGVSQNPRHKITKRGQNVTFRCDPISEHNRLYWYRQTLGQGPEFLTYFQNEAQLEKSRLLSDRFSAERPKGSFSTLEIQRTEQGDSAMYLCASSPTAIGYTFGSGTRLTVV.

The CDR3 region has the DNA TGTGCCAGCAGCGTAGATCAAGGGGGACAGCCCCAGCATTTT. Translated, it gives CASSVDQGGQPQHF. The chain uses TRBV9 and TRBJ1-5; tentatively, D is TRBD1 (6 bases). The germline V gene has CDR1 SGDLS and CDR2 YYNGEE. This CDR3 is built from 14 residues. Trimming removed 0 bases at V and 7 bases at J, with 11 bases between.

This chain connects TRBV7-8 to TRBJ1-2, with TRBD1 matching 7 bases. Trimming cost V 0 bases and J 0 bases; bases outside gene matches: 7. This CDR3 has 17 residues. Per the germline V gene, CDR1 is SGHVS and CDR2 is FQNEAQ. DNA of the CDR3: TGTGCCAGCAGCTTAGCCTCAGGGGGACTAGCTAACTATGGCTACACCTTC. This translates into CASSLASGGLANYGYTF.

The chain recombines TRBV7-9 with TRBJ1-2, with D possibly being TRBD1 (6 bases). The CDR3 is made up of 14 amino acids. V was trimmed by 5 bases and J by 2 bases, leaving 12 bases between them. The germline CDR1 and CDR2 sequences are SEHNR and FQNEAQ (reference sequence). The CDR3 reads CASSIRTANYGYTF. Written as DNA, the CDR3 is TGTGCCAGCAGCATCCGGACAGCCAACTATGGCTACACCTTC.

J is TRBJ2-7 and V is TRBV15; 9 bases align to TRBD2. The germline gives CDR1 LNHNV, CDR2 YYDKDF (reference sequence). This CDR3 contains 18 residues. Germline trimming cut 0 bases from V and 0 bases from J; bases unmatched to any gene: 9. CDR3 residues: CATSRDQLAGGPSYEQYF. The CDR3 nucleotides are TGTGCCACCAGCAGAGATCAACTCGCGGGAGGGCCCTCCTACGAGCAGTACTTC.

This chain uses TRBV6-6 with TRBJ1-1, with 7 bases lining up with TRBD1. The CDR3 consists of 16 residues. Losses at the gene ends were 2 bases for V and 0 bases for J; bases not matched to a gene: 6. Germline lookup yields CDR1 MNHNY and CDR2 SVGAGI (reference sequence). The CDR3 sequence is CASSYLTGIMNTEAFF. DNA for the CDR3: TGTGCCAGCAGTTACCTGACAGGGATCATGAACACTGAAGCTTTCTTT.

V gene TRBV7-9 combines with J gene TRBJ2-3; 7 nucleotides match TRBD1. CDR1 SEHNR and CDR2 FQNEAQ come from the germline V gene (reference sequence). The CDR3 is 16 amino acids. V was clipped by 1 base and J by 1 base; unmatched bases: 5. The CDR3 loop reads CASSLGQGGRTDTQYF. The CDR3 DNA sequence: TGTGCCAGCAGCTTAGGACAGGGTGGGCGCACAGATACGCAGTATTTT. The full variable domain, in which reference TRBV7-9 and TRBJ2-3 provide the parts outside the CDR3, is DTGVSQNPRHKITKRGQNVTFRCDPISEHNRLYWYRQTLGQGPEFLTYFQNEAQLEKSRLLSDRFSAERPKGSFSTLEIQRTEQGDSAMYLCASSLGQGGRTDTQYFGPGTRLTVL.

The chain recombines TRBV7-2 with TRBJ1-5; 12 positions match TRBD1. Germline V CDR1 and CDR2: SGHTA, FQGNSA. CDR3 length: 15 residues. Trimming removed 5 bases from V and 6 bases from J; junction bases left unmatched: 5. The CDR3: CASSPRDRGLQPQHF. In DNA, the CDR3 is TGTGCCAGCAGCCCCCGGGACAGGGGGCTTCAGCCCCAGCATTTT.

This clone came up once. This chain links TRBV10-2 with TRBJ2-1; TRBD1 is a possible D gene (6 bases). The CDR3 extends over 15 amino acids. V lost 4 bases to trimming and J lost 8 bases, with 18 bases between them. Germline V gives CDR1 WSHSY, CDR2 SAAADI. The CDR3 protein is CASSVVGRGRDEQFF. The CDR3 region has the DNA TGCGCCAGCAGTGTGGTGGGCAGGGGTAGGGATGAGCAGTTCTTC.

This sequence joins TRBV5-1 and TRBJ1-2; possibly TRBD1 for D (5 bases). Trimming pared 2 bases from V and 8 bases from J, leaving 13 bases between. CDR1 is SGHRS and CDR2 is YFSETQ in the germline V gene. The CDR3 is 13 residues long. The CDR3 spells CASSFSGSDGYTF. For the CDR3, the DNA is TGCGCCAGCAGCTTTTCAGGGTCTGACGGCTACACCTTC.

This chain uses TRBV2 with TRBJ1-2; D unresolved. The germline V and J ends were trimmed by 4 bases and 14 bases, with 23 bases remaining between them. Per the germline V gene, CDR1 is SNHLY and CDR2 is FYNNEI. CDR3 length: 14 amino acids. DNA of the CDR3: TGTGCCAGCAGTGCCTCCCGGGCACATTACGACGGGACCTTC. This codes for CASSASRAHYDGTF.

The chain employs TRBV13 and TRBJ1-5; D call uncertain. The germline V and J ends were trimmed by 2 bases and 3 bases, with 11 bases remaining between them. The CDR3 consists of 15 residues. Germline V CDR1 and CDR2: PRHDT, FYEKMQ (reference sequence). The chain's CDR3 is CASSLHRDFNQPQHF. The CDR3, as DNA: TGTGCCAGCAGCTTACATAGAGATTTCAATCAGCCCCAGCATTTT.

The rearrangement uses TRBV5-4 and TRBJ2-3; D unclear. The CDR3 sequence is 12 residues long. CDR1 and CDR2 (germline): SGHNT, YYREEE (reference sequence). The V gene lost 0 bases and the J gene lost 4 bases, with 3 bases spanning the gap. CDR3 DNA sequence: TGTGCCAGCAGCTTGGACCCAGATACGCAGTATTTT. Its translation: CASSLDPDTQYF.